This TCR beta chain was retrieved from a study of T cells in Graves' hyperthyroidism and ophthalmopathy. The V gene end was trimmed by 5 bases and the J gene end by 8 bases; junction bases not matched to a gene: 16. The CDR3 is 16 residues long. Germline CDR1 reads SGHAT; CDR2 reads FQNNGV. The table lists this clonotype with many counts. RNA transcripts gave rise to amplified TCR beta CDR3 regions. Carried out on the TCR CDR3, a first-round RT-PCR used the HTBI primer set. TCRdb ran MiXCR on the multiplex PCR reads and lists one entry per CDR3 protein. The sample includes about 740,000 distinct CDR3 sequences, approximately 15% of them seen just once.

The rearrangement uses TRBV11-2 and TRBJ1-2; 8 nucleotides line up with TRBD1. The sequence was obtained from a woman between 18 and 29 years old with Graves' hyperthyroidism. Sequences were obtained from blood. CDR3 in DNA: TGTGCCAGCAGCCCAACAACAGGGGGTGACCTGAGGGGCTACACCTTC. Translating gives CASSPTTGGDLRGYTF.